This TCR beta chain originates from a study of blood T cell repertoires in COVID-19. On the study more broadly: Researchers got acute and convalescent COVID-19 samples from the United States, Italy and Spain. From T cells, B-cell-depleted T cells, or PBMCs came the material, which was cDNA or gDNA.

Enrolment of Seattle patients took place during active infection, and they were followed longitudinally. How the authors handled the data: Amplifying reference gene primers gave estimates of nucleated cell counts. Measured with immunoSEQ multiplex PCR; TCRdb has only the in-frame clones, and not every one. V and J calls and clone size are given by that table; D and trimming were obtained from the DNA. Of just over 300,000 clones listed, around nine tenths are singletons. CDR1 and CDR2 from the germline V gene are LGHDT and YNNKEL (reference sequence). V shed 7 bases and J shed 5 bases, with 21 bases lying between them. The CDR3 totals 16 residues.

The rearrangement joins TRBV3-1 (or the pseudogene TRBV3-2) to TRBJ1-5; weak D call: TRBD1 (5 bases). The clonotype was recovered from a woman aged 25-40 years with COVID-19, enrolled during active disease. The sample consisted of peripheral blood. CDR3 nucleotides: TGTGCCAGCAAATCCATCGAAAGGGGCGCGGATCAGCCCCAGCATTTT. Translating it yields CASKSIERGADQPQHF.